This T cell receptor (beta chain) was identified in a study of blood T cell repertoires in COVID-19. Patients at the Seattle site were enrolled during active infection and followed longitudinally. Original handling: Estimated nucleated cell counts came from reference gene primer amplification. Some clones are missing from TCRdb's copy, which holds only in-frame ones; the method was immunoSEQ multiplex PCR. Clone size and the V and J calls come from that table; the DNA yielded D and trimming. The table lists a few hundred thousand clones, around nine tenths of them singletons, with 11% in the top ten. The CDR3 is 13 amino acids. Trimming took 7 bases from V and 4 from J, leaving 13 bases between them. Germline loops: CDR1 SGHAT, CDR2 FQNNGV.

This TCR was recovered from a woman aged 25 to 45 with COVID-19, enrolled during active disease. Material: peripheral blood. The chain combines TRBV11-2 with TRBJ1-2; D is perhaps TRBD1 (5 bases). The CDR3 reads CASTPGGGYGYTF. CDR3 in DNA: TGTGCCAGCACCCCGGGGGGAGGCTATGGCTACACCTTC.